These T cell receptor beta chains were read from a single sample in a study of Graves' ophthalmopathy and Graves' hyperthyroidism. TCRdb recomputed calls from the multiplex PCR reads with MiXCR, one row per CDR3 protein. The table has about 550,000 distinct CDR3 sequences, less than 45% seen once. The sample was peripheral blood or thyroid tissue (not recorded which). These receptors all stem from an adult man with Graves' hyperthyroidism. Each CDR3 is given with its conserved first and last residue. The order of the fields is CDR3 DNA, CDR3 protein, CDR3 length, clone size, V gene, D gene, J gene. A D gene is named only where the DNA matches it firmly. Only some rows state a clone size, as once, few, many or a class for expanded clones.

CDR3nt: TGTGCCAGCAGCGCCGGGACAGATAGGAATGGCCACACCTTC
CDR3aa: CASSAGTDRNGHTF
len: 14
abundance: .
v_gene: TRBV7-8
d_gene: TRBD1
j_gene: TRBJ1-2

CDR3nt: TGTGCCAGCAGTGAAGGCACCTGGAACACCGGGGAGCTGTTTTTT
CDR3aa: CASSEGTWNTGELFF
len: 15
abundance: once
v_gene: TRBV10-3
d_gene: .
j_gene: TRBJ2-2

CDR3nt: TGCGCCAGCAGCCTACCCGGGAGCGGAGGAGAAAAACTGTTTTTT
CDR3aa: CASSLPGSGGEKLFF
len: 15
abundance: .
v_gene: TRBV7-9
d_gene: .
j_gene: TRBJ1-4

CDR3nt: TGTGCCAGCAGACCAGAAACAGGAAACTCCTACGAGCAGTACTTC
CDR3aa: CASRPETGNSYEQYF
len: 15
abundance: many
v_gene: TRBV6-5
d_gene: .
j_gene: TRBJ2-7

CDR3nt: TGTGCCAGCAGCTCCCATGCGGGGAACCTAAATGAGCAGTACTTC
CDR3aa: CASSSHAGNLNEQYF
len: 15
abundance: .
v_gene: TRBV7-9
d_gene: .
j_gene: TRBJ2-7

CDR3nt: TGTGCCAGTAGTGTCCAGGGGGTCACGGGTCAGCCCCAGCATTTT
CDR3aa: CASSVQGVTGQPQHF
len: 15
abundance: many
v_gene: TRBV19
d_gene: TRBD1
j_gene: TRBJ1-5

CDR3nt: TGTGCCAGCAGTTCTGGCAAGACGGCGCGTGACATAAGCAATCAGCCCCAGCATTTT
CDR3aa: CASSSGKTARDISNQPQHF
len: 19
abundance: .
v_gene: TRBV27
d_gene: .
j_gene: TRBJ1-5

CDR3nt: TGTGCCAGCAGTTTAGACACTGAAGCTCTCTTT
CDR3aa: CASSLDTEALF
len: 11
abundance: .
v_gene: TRBV12-3/TRBV12-4
d_gene: .
j_gene: TRBJ1-1

CDR3nt: TGTGCCAGCAGACAGCGGGCAGGGGACCCCTACGAGCAGTACTTC
CDR3aa: CASRQRAGDPYEQYF
len: 15
abundance: few
v_gene: TRBV2
d_gene: .
j_gene: TRBJ2-7

CDR3nt: TGTGCCACCAGTCCGCAGGGGAGAGGGGAGACCCAGCATTTT
CDR3aa: CATSPQGRGETQHF
len: 14
abundance: .
v_gene: TRBV24-1
d_gene: .
j_gene: TRBJ1-5

CDR3nt: TGTGCCTGGAGTGTAGGGCAATATTCCCAAACTAACTATGGCTACACCTTC
CDR3aa: CAWSVGQYSQTNYGYTF
len: 17
abundance: .
v_gene: TRBV30
d_gene: .
j_gene: TRBJ1-2

CDR3nt: TGCAGTGCTAGAGAAGGGAGCGGGACCGGCGAGCAGTACTTC
CDR3aa: CSAREGSGTGEQYF
len: 14
abundance: many
v_gene: TRBV20-1
d_gene: TRBD2
j_gene: TRBJ2-7

CDR3nt: TGTGCCAGCAGCCGGACAGGGGAAAACACCATATATTTT
CDR3aa: CASSRTGENTIYF
len: 13
abundance: many
v_gene: TRBV5-8
d_gene: TRBD1
j_gene: TRBJ1-3

CDR3nt: TGTGCCAGCCGTAGGGGGGAAGGCACTGAAGCTTTCTTT
CDR3aa: CASRRGEGTEAFF
len: 13
abundance: many
v_gene: TRBV12-3/TRBV12-4
d_gene: .
j_gene: TRBJ1-1

CDR3nt: TGCAGTGCTAGAGAGGGGGGGGGCGGGAGCTCCTACGAGCAGTACTTC
CDR3aa: CSAREGGGGSSYEQYF
len: 16
abundance: .
v_gene: TRBV20-1
d_gene: .
j_gene: TRBJ2-7

CDR3nt: TGTGCCAGTACCGCGGGACAGGGGGCCAACGTCCTGACTTTC
CDR3aa: CASTAGQGANVLTF
len: 14
abundance: .
v_gene: TRBV19
d_gene: .
j_gene: TRBJ2-6

CDR3nt: TGTGCCAGCAGCTTAGCCTTCTCTGGAAACACCATATATTTT
CDR3aa: CASSLAFSGNTIYF
len: 14
abundance: many
v_gene: TRBV7-2
d_gene: .
j_gene: TRBJ1-3

CDR3nt: TGTGCCACCAGTGATTCGACAGGGGAGGGTGGTTTTTATGGCTACACCTTC
CDR3aa: CATSDSTGEGGFYGYTF
len: 17
abundance: many
v_gene: TRBV24-1
d_gene: TRBD1
j_gene: TRBJ1-2

CDR3nt: TGCAGCGGGATACCGGGACAGGGAGCTTTCTTT
CDR3aa: CSGIPGQGAFF
len: 11
abundance: .
v_gene: TRBV29-1
d_gene: TRBD1
j_gene: TRBJ1-1

CDR3nt: TGTGCCAGCAGCCAAGGGGGGGGCGAGCAGTTCTTC
CDR3aa: CASSQGGGEQFF
len: 12
abundance: few
v_gene: TRBV7-9
d_gene: .
j_gene: TRBJ2-1

CDR3nt: TGTGCCAGCAGTGATACTGAGACCCAGTACTTC
CDR3aa: CASSDTETQYF
len: 11
abundance: many
v_gene: TRBV2
d_gene: .
j_gene: TRBJ2-5

CDR3nt: TGTGCCAGCAGTTTAGGTAGCGGGAGGGCCCGGGGCACCGGGGAGCTGTTTTTT
CDR3aa: CASSLGSGRARGTGELFF
len: 18
abundance: few
v_gene: TRBV12-3/TRBV12-4
d_gene: TRBD2
j_gene: TRBJ2-2

CDR3nt: TGTGCCAGCAGCTCCACCAGCGGGAGGGCCGTGGAGACCCAGTACTTC
CDR3aa: CASSSTSGRAVETQYF
len: 16
abundance: many
v_gene: TRBV7-9
d_gene: TRBD2
j_gene: TRBJ2-5

CDR3nt: TGCGCCAGCAGCTTGGGGGCAGCAACTAATGAAAAACTGTTTTTT
CDR3aa: CASSLGAATNEKLFF
len: 15
abundance: .
v_gene: TRBV5-1
d_gene: .
j_gene: TRBJ1-4

CDR3nt: TGTGCCAGCAGCTTGCTGGGGGGTAGCTACGAGCAGTACTTC
CDR3aa: CASSLLGGSYEQYF
len: 14
abundance: many
v_gene: TRBV7-9
d_gene: .
j_gene: TRBJ2-7

CDR3nt: TGTGCCAGCAGTGAAGCGCGTGGGGGACAGGGTGTGTTTTTT
CDR3aa: CASSEARGGQGVFF
len: 14
abundance: once
v_gene: TRBV2
d_gene: TRBD1
j_gene: TRBJ2-2

CDR3nt: TGTGCCAGCAGCCCCCGGGACAGGGGGCAAATAACCCAAGCTTTCTTT
CDR3aa: CASSPRDRGQITQAFF
len: 16
abundance: many
v_gene: TRBV7-6
d_gene: TRBD1
j_gene: TRBJ1-1

CDR3nt: TGTGCCAGTACGGGCCTGGGGGAGACCCAGCATTTT
CDR3aa: CASTGLGETQHF
len: 12
abundance: .
v_gene: TRBV19
d_gene: .
j_gene: TRBJ1-5

CDR3nt: TGTGCCAGCAGTGGTCGACAGCCCCAGCATTTT
CDR3aa: CASSGRQPQHF
len: 11
abundance: .
v_gene: TRBV28
d_gene: .
j_gene: TRBJ1-5

CDR3nt: TGTGCCAGCAGAGGGGACGGACCGAACACTGAAGCTTTCTTT
CDR3aa: CASRGDGPNTEAFF
len: 14
abundance: .
v_gene: TRBV12-3/TRBV12-4
d_gene: .
j_gene: TRBJ1-1

CDR3nt: TGTGCCAGCAGTGCGGGGGGATCCAATCAGCCCCAGCATTTT
CDR3aa: CASSAGGSNQPQHF
len: 14
abundance: .
v_gene: TRBV2
d_gene: .
j_gene: TRBJ1-5

CDR3nt: TGTACCAGTAGTATTTTCACTGAAGCTTTCTTT
CDR3aa: CTSSIFTEAFF
len: 11
abundance: .
v_gene: TRBV19
d_gene: .
j_gene: TRBJ1-1

CDR3nt: TGTGCCAGCAGTGAAGCGGGACTAGCGGGAGTAACTGAGCAGTACTTC
CDR3aa: CASSEAGLAGVTEQYF
len: 16
abundance: .
v_gene: TRBV2
d_gene: TRBD2
j_gene: TRBJ2-7

CDR3nt: TGTGCCAGCAGCTCCGACAGGGGCTATGACAATCAGCCCCAGCATTTT
CDR3aa: CASSSDRGYDNQPQHF
len: 16
abundance: many
v_gene: TRBV7-9
d_gene: TRBD1
j_gene: TRBJ1-5